These 7 T cell receptor beta chains were all obtained from the same sample, sequenced in a study of blood T cells in healthy people across ages. For the second PCR, which ran for about 6 to 11 cycles, a sample-barcoded 5' primer and a J-beta primer mix were used. TCRdb re-called the 5' RACE reads through MiXCR, storing one row per CDR3 protein. The table has hundreds of thousands of distinct CDR3 sequences, more than 55% seen once; the top ten hold around 25%. Material for sequencing was blood. The receptors derive from a middle-aged man in good health.

There are a few counts of this clonotype. The V and J genes are TRBV29-1 and TRBJ1-5; 9 positions match TRBD1. CDR3 length: 13 residues. CDR1 SQVTM and CDR2 ANQGSEA come from the germline V gene. V was clipped by 3 bases and J by 4 bases; unmatched bases: 1. This CDR3 reads CSVDGTGNQPQHF. Written as DNA, the CDR3 is TGCAGCGTTGACGGGACAGGGAATCAGCCCCAGCATTTT.

The chain uses TRBV28 and TRBJ2-5, with D tentatively TRBD1 (7 bases). This CDR3 is built from 15 residues. Trimming took off 2 bases at V and 2 bases at J, with 12 bases between the two ends. CDR1 and CDR2 from the germline V gene are MDHEN and SYDVKM. CDR3 DNA sequence: TGTGCCAGCAGTTTACCCGGGGGACAGCAAGAGACCCAGTACTTC. It yields the protein CASSLPGGQQETQYF.

Points on this clonotype: An end of the junction does not agree with germline; a read error may underlie this. This rearrangement joins TRBV13 to TRBJ2-5; the D is unclear. The CDR3 sequence is 13 residues long. Germline V CDR1 and CDR2: PRHDT, FYEKMQ (reference sequence). CDR3 nucleotide sequence: TGTGCCGGCAGCTTATGGGGAACAGAGACCCAGTACTTC. The encoded protein is CAGSLWGTETQYF. Variable domain in full (rest from reference TRBV13 and TRBJ2-5): AAGVIQSPRHLIKEKRETATLKCYPIPRHDTVYWYQQGPGQDPQFLISFYEKMQSDKGSIPDRFSAQQFSDYHSELNMSSLELGDSALYFCAGSLWGTETQYFGPGTRLLVL.

The chain joins TRBV20-1 to TRBJ1-6, with D unresolved. The CDR3 contains 14 residues. Germline-derived CDR1 and CDR2 are DFQATT and SNEGSKA (reference sequence). V shed 4 bases and J shed 0 bases, with 7 bases lying between them. The CDR3 DNA is TGCAGTGCTAAGGGAATCTCCTATAATTCACCCCTCCACTTT. This sequence encodes CSAKGISYNSPLHF.

CDR3 amino acids: CASSLESWWGEQYF. The CDR3 region has the DNA TGTGCCAGCAGCTTAGAGTCGTGGTGGGGCGAGCAGTACTTC. The chain joins TRBV7-8 to TRBJ2-4; no clear D. TRBJ2-7 explains the end of the DNA better; the J call may be wrong. CDR3 length: 14 residues. Germline CDR1 is SGHVS and CDR2 is FQNEAQ.

V is TRBV7-2 and J is TRBJ2-1; 9 bases are shared with TRBD2. The CDR3 runs 16 residues. Germline loops: CDR1 SGHTA, CDR2 FQGNSA. V shed 1 base, J shed 4 bases, and the junction held 5 bases outside the gene matches. CDR3: CASSLVNSGRYNEQFF. The DNA for the CDR3 is TGTGCCAGCAGCTTAGTTAACAGCGGGAGGTACAATGAGCAGTTCTTC.

The chain uses TRBV4-1 and TRBJ1-1; D is unclear. This CDR3 contains 14 residues. Germline V gene data show CDR1 as MGHRA and CDR2 as YSYEKL. V lost 1 base and J lost 5, with 11 bases in between. The CDR3: CASSQGGLRTEAFF. The CDR3, as DNA: TGCGCCAGCAGCCAAGGAGGACTCAGGACTGAAGCTTTCTTT.